The 10 T cell receptor beta chains reported below all come from one sample, sequenced in a study of cytomegalovirus exposure and HLA in healthy donors. Primers for the PCR totalled 60 Vbeta and 13 Jbeta. TCRdb's table, derived via immunoSEQ multiplex PCR, lists solely in-frame clones and lacks some. Counted here are 75,000 to 100,000 clones, roughly 74% occurring once; the ten biggest clones make up 11% to 15%. Sequencing was carried out using PBMCs. These receptors were taken from a woman in her sixties or seventies in good health and CMV-seropositive.

The chain is built from TRBV7-9 and TRBJ1-4; D is possibly TRBD1 (5 bases). The CDR3 runs 16 residues. CDR1 and CDR2 from the germline V gene are SEHNR and FQNEAQ (reference sequence). V lost 3 bases and J 8 bases, leaving 19 bases between the germline ends. The CDR3 coding sequence is TGTGCCAGCAGCTTTCACCTGACGGACACGTCAGAAAAACTGTTTTTT. Amino acids: CASSFHLTDTSEKLFF. The full variable domain, its missing parts supplied by reference TRBV7-9 and TRBJ1-4, is DTGVSQNPRHKITKRGQNVTFRCDPISEHNRLYWYRQTLGQGPEFLTYFQNEAQLEKSRLLSDRFSAERPKGSFSTLEIQRTEQGDSAMYLCASSFHLTDTSEKLFFGSGTQLSVL.

The rearrangement uses TRBV5-1 and TRBJ1-5, with a weak D call TRBD1 (6 bases). V shed 0 bases and J shed 0 bases, with 10 bases lying between them. The CDR3 covers 16 residues. Germline V gives CDR1 SGHRS, CDR2 YFSETQ. The CDR3 region is CASSLGQADSNQPQHF. The CDR3 coding sequence is TGCGCCAGCAGCTTGGGACAGGCCGATAGCAATCAGCCCCAGCATTTT.

Concerning this clone: An end of the junction differs from the germline gene, which may be a read error. The gene calls are TRBV9 and TRBJ2-5; D might be TRBD1 (6 bases). The CDR3 covers 14 residues. Germline V gene lookup returns CDR1 SGDLS and CDR2 YYNGEE. CDR3 DNA sequence: TGTGCCAGCAGCGTACTAGGGACACCTGCGGACGTCGACTTC. It codes for CASSVLGTPADVDF.

CDR3 DNA sequence: TGTGCCAGCAGCCTCAGGACTAACAACTACGAGCAGTACTTC. It specifies CASSLRTNNYEQYF. The J gene is TRBJ2-7, the V gene TRBV11-2; tentatively, D is TRBD2 (6 bases). V was shortened by 5 bases and J by 3 bases, with 14 bases between the two germline ends. Germline CDR1 reads SGHAT; CDR2 reads FQNNGV. The CDR3 is made up of 14 amino acids.

The chain uses TRBV5-4 and TRBJ2-1; TRBD2 aligns across 12 bases. This CDR3 spans 16 amino acids. Germline V lookup: CDR1 SGHNT, CDR2 YYREEE (reference sequence). Trimming took 2 bases from V and 5 from J; bases not matched to a gene: 5. The CDR3 here is CASSLGLAGTDNEQFF. CDR3 nucleotides: TGTGCCAGCAGCTTAGGACTAGCGGGAACCGACAATGAGCAGTTCTTC. Full variable domain (missing parts from reference TRBV5-4 and TRBJ2-1): ETGVTQSPTHLIKTRGQQVTLRCSSQSGHNTVSWYQQALGQGPQFIFQYYREEENGRGNFPPRFSGLQFPNYSSELNVNALELDDSALYLCASSLGLAGTDNEQFFGPGTRLTVL.

The chain couples TRBV5-1 to TRBJ2-5, with D unresolved. The V end lost 1 base, the J end lost 3 bases, and 7 bases lay between the germline ends. Germline V CDR1 and CDR2: SGHRS, YFSETQ. CDR3 length: 13 residues. CDR3 bases: TGCGCCAGCAGCTTGATGCAGAAAGAGACCCAGTACTTC. Translating it yields CASSLMQKETQYF.

The rearrangement joins TRBV6-5 to TRBJ1-1; TRBD1 matches 7 bases. Germline CDR1 MNHEY, CDR2 SVGAGI. J lost 5 bases, V lost 4 bases, and 4 bases had no gene match. The CDR3 consists of 13 residues. CDR3 region: CASSWAGGTEAFF. The CDR3 nucleotides are TGTGCCAGCAGTTGGGCAGGGGGAACTGAAGCTTTCTTT.

The rearrangement joins TRBV7-3 to TRBJ2-5; 9 nucleotides match TRBD1. This CDR3 has 15 residues. Germline V gives CDR1 SGHTA, CDR2 FQGTGA. Unmatched junction bases numbered 7, after V lost 3 bases and J lost 5 bases. The CDR3, as DNA: TGTGCCAGCAGCTTTGGGACAGGGAGATCGGAGACCCAGTACTTC. It codes for CASSFGTGRSETQYF.

This chain uses TRBV19 with TRBJ2-3; perhaps TRBD2 as D (5 bases). Germline-derived CDR1 and CDR2 are LNHDA and SQIVND (reference sequence). This CDR3 contains 12 residues. V was trimmed by 1 base and J by 11 bases, leaving 10 bases between them. In DNA, the CDR3 is TGTGCCAGTAGTATAGGGTCCAGCGGGCAGTATTTT. As protein: CASSIGSSGQYF.

This clone showed up just once. The rearrangement links TRBV6-5 to TRBJ2-1; 11 positions agree with TRBD2. The CDR3 is 15 amino acids. The germline gives CDR1 MNHEY, CDR2 SVGAGI. J gave up 4 bases and V 2 bases, and 1 base lay outside the gene matches. CDR3 nucleotide sequence: TGTGCCAGCAGTTACGGGACTAGCGGTTACAATGAGCAGTTCTTC. This translates into CASSYGTSGYNEQFF.